This T cell receptor (beta chain) originates from a study of blood T cell repertoires in COVID-19 (dated by TCRdb to about 2020). About the study as a whole: Samples from collaborators originated in the United States, Italy and Spain and spanned both the acute and convalescent phases of COVID-19. The dataset comprised deeply sampled blood TCRbeta repertoires from subjects exposed to, actively infected with, or recovered from COVID-19. Sample metadata almost always included a de-identified subject ID, COVID-19 status, age in years and sex. Where HLA class I and class II types were available, the types were taken from metadata supplied by the sample provider, not from assay-based typing. The prospective study material was composed of cDNA or gDNA derived from T cells, B-cell-depleted T cells, or PBMCs. Samples came from the ongoing ImmuneRACE study (first 160 participants) plus 1,254 subjects from 6 global collaborators. The repertoires were released in a freely available public database intended as a resource for research on the immune response to SARS-CoV-2. Paper-wide results and their limitations: The quantity of clinical and demographic metadata differed by source and by participant and was supplied without curation.

TCRbeta CDR3 regions were amplified from genomic DNA using the immunoSEQ Assay, a bias-controlled multiplex PCR. Per the original workflow: The number of nucleated cells in each sample was estimated by amplification of reference gene primers within the assay. Sequence reads were collapsed and filtered to measure the absolute abundance of every unique TCRbeta CDR3 rearrangement. For each sample, productive Simpson clonality was calculated by taking the square root of Simpson's diversity index across productive rearrangements. TCRdb mirrors the immuneACCESS table, restricted to in-frame sequences. Some clones are absent from its copies; in checked studies, under half trace to an unresolved V gene, and the reason for the others is unknown. Clone size and the V and J calls come from that table; the DNA yielded D and trimming. This sample holds about 260,000 clones; around 88% were observed only once. Of the sample, more than 1% falls within the top ten clones.

Of note for this clone: The target of this receptor is not known. Base qualities are missing; no much larger clone stands one base away.

Including the terminal cysteine and valine, the CDR3 comprises 17 residues. Only the CDR3 DNA stays, 51 bases, in frame from base 1. CDR1 and CDR2 are drawn from the germline V gene: SGHTA, FQGNSA. V is cut by 4 bases and J by 4 bases, and the space between the germline ends is 23 bases. Participants in the prospective study were enrolled through a virtual design, were aged about 18 to 90 years, and lived in some 24 United States geographic areas. To assign participants to cohorts, the prospective study relied on clinical history that participants themselves reported in a screening survey and a study questionnaire. Mobile phlebotomists in the prospective study collected whole blood, serum and a nasopharyngeal or oropharyngeal swab from every participant. Participants in the prospective study had the option to provide additional blood draws and questionnaires over a 2-month period. Before DNA extraction, blood samples from the prospective study were shipped at room temperature or frozen.

The specimen was PBMCs or T cells enriched from blood (not recorded which). The receptor was derived from a woman between 35 and 50 years old with acute COVID-19. The V gene is TRBV7-2 and the J gene is TRBJ2-7; 5 matching bases give a weak D call of TRBD1. CDR3 sequence: CASSSNLGAGPRYEQYV. The DNA reads as follows: TGTGCCAGCAGCTCCAACCTTGGGGCAGGCCCACGGTACGAGCAGTACGTC.